This T cell receptor (beta chain) was sequenced for a study of blood T cell repertoires in COVID-19. Data came from immunoSEQ multiplex PCR; TCRdb stores just in-frame clones and leaves some out. The sample lists 270,000 or so clones, 80% to 90% occurring once. The sequence was obtained from a woman in her thirties or forties who had recovered from COVID-19. Sequencing was carried out using peripheral blood.

CDR3 residues: CASSPGQGAYEQYF. The DNA for the CDR3 is TGTGCCAGCAGTCCGGGACAGGGGGCTTACGAGCAGTACTTC. The chain is built from TRBV6-5 and TRBJ2-7; 12 bases are shared with TRBD1. The V gene end was trimmed by 5 bases and the J gene end by 4 bases; junction bases not matched to a gene: 3. In germline, CDR1 is MNHEY, CDR2 SVGAGI. This CDR3 is built from 14 residues.